These T cell receptor beta chains were read from a single sample in a study of blood T cell repertoires in COVID-19. Profiling relied on immunoSEQ multiplex PCR, and the TCRdb table lists in-frame clones only, not all of them. The table lists tens of thousands of clones, more than 65% of them singletons. The sample was peripheral blood. These receptors were collected from a man between 65 and 80 years old with acute or convalescent COVID-19. CDR3s include the opening cysteine and the closing phenylalanine or tryptophan. The order of the fields is D gene, clone size, V gene, J gene, CDR3 DNA, CDR3 protein. The D gene is left open where the match is weak. Clone size is shown for a subset of rows, as once, few, many or a class of expanded clone.

D gene: TRBD1
clone size: -
V gene: TRBV2
J gene: TRBJ1-6
CDR3 DNA: TGTGCCAGCAGTGAGACAGGGAGGAATTCACCCCTCCACTTT
CDR3 protein: CASSETGRNSPLHF

D gene: -
clone size: -
V gene: TRBV28
J gene: TRBJ1-1
CDR3 DNA: TGTGCCAGTCGAAGTAGGAACACTGAAGCTTTCTTT
CDR3 protein: CASRSRNTEAFF

D gene: TRBD2
clone size: -
V gene: TRBV6-5
J gene: TRBJ2-1
CDR3 DNA: TGTGCCAGCAGTTACATAGCGGGGGGGCACAATGAGCAGTTCTTC
CDR3 protein: CASSYIAGGHNEQFF

D gene: TRBD2
clone size: -
V gene: TRBV28
J gene: TRBJ2-1
CDR3 DNA: TGTGCCAGCAGTACCCTGGGACTAGCGGGGGGCTACAATGAGCAGTTCTTC
CDR3 protein: CASSTLGLAGGYNEQFF

D gene: TRBD2
clone size: few
V gene: TRBV4-2
J gene: TRBJ2-3
CDR3 DNA: TGTGCCAGCAGCCAAGGTGCACTAGCGGCTGTAGATACGCAGTATTTT
CDR3 protein: CASSQGALAAVDTQYF

D gene: -
clone size: -
V gene: TRBV4-1
J gene: TRBJ1-1
CDR3 DNA: TGCGCCAGCAGCCAAGATCGGGGAAGCTTTACGAACACTGAAGCTTTCTTT
CDR3 protein: CASSQDRGSFTNTEAFF

D gene: TRBD1
clone size: -
V gene: TRBV6-5
J gene: TRBJ1-1
CDR3 DNA: TGTGCCATCAGGGGGAGCACTGAAGCTTTCTTT
CDR3 protein: CAIRGSTEAFF

D gene: -
clone size: -
V gene: TRBV29-1
J gene: TRBJ1-1
CDR3 DNA: TGCAGCGTCAGATGGCGGGCTGAAGCTTTCTTT
CDR3 protein: CSVRWRAEAFF

D gene: -
clone size: once
V gene: TRBV28
J gene: TRBJ2-7
CDR3 DNA: TGTGCCAGCAGTTTTTCCAGGGCAAACGAGCAGTACTTC
CDR3 protein: CASSFSRANEQYF

D gene: -
clone size: few
V gene: TRBV2
J gene: TRBJ1-4
CDR3 DNA: TGTGCCAGCAGTCGCTTATCCGAGAATGAAAAACTGTTTTTT
CDR3 protein: CASSRLSENEKLFF

D gene: -
clone size: -
V gene: TRBV20-1
J gene: TRBJ2-3
CDR3 DNA: TGCAGTGCTAGTCAACAGGAGGATACGCAGTATTTT
CDR3 protein: CSASQQEDTQYF

D gene: -
clone size: -
V gene: TRBV6-5
J gene: TRBJ1-1
CDR3 DNA: TGTGCCAGCAGTTACTCGAGGATAACTGAAGCTTTCTTT
CDR3 protein: CASSYSRITEAFF

D gene: TRBD1
clone size: -
V gene: TRBV5-1
J gene: TRBJ2-4
CDR3 DNA: TGCGCCAGCAGCGCGCGGACAGGGAATGGTTTAACCAAAAACATTCAGTACTTC
CDR3 protein: CASSARTGNGLTKNIQYF

D gene: TRBD1
clone size: -
V gene: TRBV5-6
J gene: TRBJ2-1
CDR3 DNA: TGTGCCAGCAGCTTGCGCACAGGGGTTTTTGATGAGCAGTTCTTC
CDR3 protein: CASSLRTGVFDEQFF

D gene: -
clone size: -
V gene: TRBV2
J gene: TRBJ1-3
CDR3 DNA: TGTGCCAGCAGTAGACAGGTCTCTGGAAACACCATATATTTT
CDR3 protein: CASSRQVSGNTIYF

D gene: -
clone size: few
V gene: TRBV28
J gene: TRBJ2-1
CDR3 DNA: TGTGCCAGCGGCCCTTTCCACAATGAGCAGTTCTTC
CDR3 protein: CASGPFHNEQFF

D gene: TRBD1
clone size: -
V gene: TRBV3-1/TRBV3-2
J gene: TRBJ2-1
CDR3 DNA: TGTGCCAGCAGCCAGGCCGGGACAGGGAGGTTCTTC
CDR3 protein: CASSQAGTGRFF

D gene: -
clone size: -
V gene: TRBV7-3
J gene: TRBJ2-1
CDR3 DNA: TGTGCCAGCAGGCGTGCAGGGGAGGGGGAGCAGTTCTTC
CDR3 protein: CASRRAGEGEQFF

D gene: -
clone size: few
V gene: TRBV28
J gene: TRBJ1-5
CDR3 DNA: TGTGCCAGCAACTTGGGGGGGGAGGTGAAGCCCCAGCATTTT
CDR3 protein: CASNLGGEVKPQHF

D gene: -
clone size: -
V gene: TRBV5-8
J gene: TRBJ2-1
CDR3 DNA: TGTGCCAGCAGCTTAACACGACAGGAGAAGTTCTTC
CDR3 protein: CASSLTRQEKFF